The 12 T cell receptor beta chains below all came from one sample that was sequenced in a study of T cells after yellow fever vaccination. TCRdb analysed the 5' RACE reads with MiXCR anew, one entry per CDR3 protein. The sample carries around 120,000 distinct CDR3 sequences, around 6.7% recorded once. The sample here was CD4+ T cells sorted from PBMCs, taken about 49 days after the first yellow fever vaccination. The receptors stem from a man aged 18-30 years who received the YFV17D yellow fever vaccine.

This clonotype was counted many times. This rearrangement joins TRBV19 to TRBJ2-2; a weak D match, TRBD1 (6 bases). The V and J ends lost 11 bases and 2 bases respectively, with 12 bases between them. This CDR3 has 13 amino acids. Germline V CDR1 and CDR2: LNHDA, SQIVND (reference sequence). The CDR3 loop is CAVTGANTGELFF. DNA for the CDR3: TGTGCCGTGACAGGCGCTAACACCGGGGAGCTGTTTTTT.

This clonotype was recorded at least ten times. The V gene is TRBV4-1, the J gene TRBJ2-1; D gene ambiguous. CDR3 size: 14 residues. V was pared by 3 bases and J by 7 bases, with 13 bases between. CDR1 and CDR2 (germline): MGHRA, YSYEKL. CDR3 amino acids: CASSHPTFKNEQFF. CDR3 nucleotides: TGCGCCAGCAGCCACCCCACCTTTAAAAATGAGCAGTTCTTC.

The sample holds many counts of this clonotype. The V and J genes are TRBV6-1 and TRBJ2-3; 8 bases agree with TRBD2. The CDR3 runs to 15 residues. Per the germline V gene, CDR1 is MNHNS and CDR2 is SASEGT. After removal of 6 bases from V and 1 base from J, the junction contained 6 bases not matched to a gene. The CDR3: CASSVAGKGTDTQYF. The CDR3 DNA is TGTGCCAGCAGCGTAGCGGGGAAGGGCACAGATACGCAGTATTTT.

Only a few counts were recorded for this clonotype. This chain uses TRBV4-2 with TRBJ1-2, with unresolved D. Germline loops: CDR1 LGHNA, CDR2 YNFKEQ. The CDR3 totals 18 residues. Trimming removed 0 bases at V and 4 bases at J, with 21 bases between. The DNA of the CDR3 is TGTGCCAGCAGCCAAGATTCCGGAGCAGAGCAACCCCGCTATGGCTACACCTTC. Protein sequence: CASSQDSGAEQPRYGYTF.

This clonotype was seen ten or more times. The rearrangement joins TRBV21-1 to TRBJ2-7; the table names TRBD1, a call not compared with the DNA. TRBV21-1 constitutes a pseudogene. The CDR3 contains 16 residues. The CDR3 coding sequence is TGTGCCAGCAGCATTGGGACAGGGAAGAGGTACTACGAGCAGTACTTC. Protein product: CASSIGTGKRYYEQYF.

Many counts were recorded for this clonotype. This chain joins TRBV6-5 and TRBJ2-3; no definite D call. Trimming took off 2 bases at V and 11 bases at J, with 17 bases between the two ends. The CDR3 extends over 14 amino acids. Germline CDR1 MNHEY, CDR2 SVGAGI. The CDR3 loop reads CASSYRDRFSLQYF. CDR3 bases: TGTGCCAGCAGTTACCGTGACCGATTTAGCTTGCAGTATTTT.

Points on this clonotype: A read error is possible here, since a much larger clone lies one base away. The V and J genes are TRBV7-2 and TRBJ2-5; the D gene is possibly TRBD2 (6 bases). CDR3 length equals 16 residues. The germline V gene has CDR1 SGHTA and CDR2 FQGNSA. Trimming shortened V by 1 base and J by 5 bases, and 17 bases separated the two germline ends. For the CDR3, the DNA is TGTGCCAGCAGCTTAGGGGGGGTAGCCGGAGATGAGACCCAGTACTTC. Encoded protein: CASSLGGVAGDETQYF.

This clonotype was found a few times. The chain carries TRBV19 and TRBJ2-2, with 7 bases fitting TRBD2. Germline V lookup: CDR1 LNHDA, CDR2 SQIVND (reference sequence). The CDR3 has 14 amino acids. V gave up 8 bases and J gave up 0 bases; unmatched junction bases: 3. CDR3 coding DNA: TGTGCCAGTGCGGGGGTTGCGAACACCGGGGAGCTGTTTTTT. Its translation is CASAGVANTGELFF.

This clonotype turned up a few times. In this CDR3 the conserved last residue, phenylalanine or tryptophan, is missing, so a read error is likely. The chain couples TRBV11-2 to TRBJ2-1; TRBD2 matches 13 bases. The CDR3 is 18 residues long. CDR1 SGHAT and CDR2 FQNNGV come from the germline V gene. After removal of 4 bases from V and 0 bases from J, the junction contained 6 bases not matched to a gene. CDR3 residues: CASSSGGTSGVSYNEQFS. The CDR3 nucleotides are TGTGCCAGCAGCTCAGGTGGGACTAGCGGGGTCTCCTACAATGAGCAGTTCTCC.

This clonotype was detected many times. CDR3 residues: CASSYGLQGYEQYV. The CDR3 coding sequence is TGTGCCAGCAGTTACGGGCTCCAGGGCTACGAGCAGTACGTC. The chain couples TRBV6-2 or TRBV6-3 to TRBJ2-7, with D possibly TRBD1 on 5 matching bases. V lost 2 bases, J lost 3 bases, and 11 bases lay in between. In germline, CDR1 is MNHEY, CDR2 SVGEGT. The CDR3 extends over 14 amino acids.

This chain uses TRBV7-2 with TRBJ2-7, with D possibly TRBD1 on 6 matching bases. This CDR3 region has 14 residues. Germline-derived CDR1 and CDR2 are SGHTA and FQGNSA. Trimming cost V 4 bases and J 3 bases, with 13 bases left between them. CDR3 residues: CASSYRTEDYEQYF. The CDR3 region has the DNA TGTGCCAGCAGCTACCGGACAGAAGACTACGAGCAGTACTTC.

This clonotype occurred many times. The V gene is TRBV30, the J gene TRBJ1-5; D uncertain. With 5 bases removed from V and 4 bases from J, the gap between germline ends came to 9 bases. From germline, CDR1 is GTSNPN and CDR2 SVGIG (reference sequence). The CDR3 has 12 residues. The CDR3 DNA follows: TGTGCCTGGGGACGGAATAATCAGCCCCAGCATTTT. This gives the protein CAWGRNNQPQHF.